Given below is one T cell receptor (beta chain) in context. Its antigen has not been determined. No quality values exist for individual bases; no much larger clone is one base distant. The sample comes from a study of control samples from healthy donors and cancer patients (dated by TCRdb to the early 2020s). Library preparation was by the immunoSEQ multiplex PCR assay. The immuneACCESS repertoire file appears here via TCRdb, limited to in-frame rearrangements. These files lack a portion of the clones; in checked studies, under half of the deficit traces to unresolved V genes, and the cause of the others is not known. This sample lists 100,000 or so clones; approximately 90% were detected once. Nearly 0.95% of the sample belongs to the ten largest clones. Material: blood. This TCR was recovered from a woman aged 25 to 45 in good health.

The DNA is TGTGCCAGCAGCCCTCGTCGGGGAGGCCCCAATGGCTACACCTTC. This gives the protein CASSPRRGGPNGYTF. This chain is built from TRBV11-2 and TRBJ1-2; a confident D gene designation cannot be given. Trimming takes 5 bases from V and 6 bases from J, and the germline ends sit 19 bases apart. The germline V gene encodes CDR1 SGHAT and CDR2 FQNNGV. Counted from cysteine to phenylalanine, this CDR3 has 15 amino acids. Kept here is only the CDR3 DNA, which spans 45 bases and is read in frame from base 1.